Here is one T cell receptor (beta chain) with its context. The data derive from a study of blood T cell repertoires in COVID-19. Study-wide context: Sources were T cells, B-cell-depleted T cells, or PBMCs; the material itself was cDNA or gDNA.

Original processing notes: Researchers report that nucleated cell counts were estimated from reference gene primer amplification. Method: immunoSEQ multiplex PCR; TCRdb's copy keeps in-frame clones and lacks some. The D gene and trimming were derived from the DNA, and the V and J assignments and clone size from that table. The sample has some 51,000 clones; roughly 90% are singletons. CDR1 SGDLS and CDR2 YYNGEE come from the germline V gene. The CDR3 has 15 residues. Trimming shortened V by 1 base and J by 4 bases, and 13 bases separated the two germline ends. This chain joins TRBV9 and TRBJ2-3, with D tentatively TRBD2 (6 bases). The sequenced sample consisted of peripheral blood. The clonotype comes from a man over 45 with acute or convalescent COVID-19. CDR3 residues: CASSVLTSGADTQYF. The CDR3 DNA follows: TGTGCCAGCAGCGTACTCACTTCGGGGGCAGATACGCAGTATTTT.